This T cell receptor (beta chain) was sequenced for a study of blood T cell repertoires in COVID-19 (dated by TCRdb to 2020 to 2022). In terms of the full investigation: Collaborator samples came from the United States, Italy and Spain and covered acute and convalescent phases of COVID-19. The material from the prospective study consisted of cDNA or gDNA derived from T cells, B-cell-depleted T cells, or PBMCs. The dataset comprised deeply sampled blood TCRbeta repertoires from subjects exposed to, actively infected with, or recovered from COVID-19. A freely available public database, intended as a resource for researchers studying the immune response to SARS-CoV-2, is where the repertoires were released. Samples came from the ongoing ImmuneRACE study (first 160 participants) plus 1,254 subjects from 6 global collaborators. A de-identified subject ID, COVID-19 status, age in years and sex were almost always included in the sample metadata. Where available, HLA class I and class II types were obtained from metadata supplied by the sample provider rather than from assay-based typing. The investigation overall reported the following: How much clinical and demographic metadata was included differed by source and by participant, and the metadata was provided uncurated.

V is reduced by 6 bases and J by 5 bases, leaving a spacing of 13 bases between them. As encoded in the germline V gene, CDR1 is MNHEY while CDR2 is SVGAGI. The CDR3 covers 13 residues, taking in both the cysteine and the phenylalanine. Only the CDR3 DNA stays, 39 bases, in frame from base 1. This clone has only one observation. Its antigen is not yet known. Per-base qualities were not stored, and no clone one base away is much larger. Participants in the prospective study were aged roughly 18 to 95 years, lived in 24 United States geographic areas, and enrolled through a virtual design. To assign participants to cohorts, the prospective study relied on clinical history that participants themselves reported in a screening survey and a study questionnaire. Recovered participants in ImmuneRACE Cohort 3 were defined by two consecutive negative NP/OP PCR tests, clearance by a healthcare professional, or resolution of symptoms. Mobile phlebotomists in the prospective study collected whole blood, serum and a nasopharyngeal or oropharyngeal swab from every participant. Participants in the prospective study had the option to provide additional blood draws and questionnaires over a roughly 2-month period. Prospective study blood samples were shipped either frozen or at room temperature before DNA extraction.

TCRbeta CDR3 regions were amplified from genomic DNA by means of the immunoSEQ Assay, a bias-controlled multiplex PCR. Processing in the source paper ran as follows. Nucleated cell counts per sample were estimated from amplification of reference gene primers within the assay. To quantify the absolute abundance of each unique TCRbeta CDR3 rearrangement, sequence reads were collapsed and filtered. For each sample, productive Simpson clonality was calculated as the square root of Simpson's diversity index over productive rearrangements. Here the immuneACCESS table is served through TCRdb, limited to in-frame sequences with V and J called. Missing clones are a known gap in these copies; in checked studies unresolved V genes cover under half, and the rest lacks a known reason. V, J and clone size derive from that table, while D and trimming were established from the DNA sequence. A total of under 300,000 clones appear in this sample, nearly 90% of them only once. About 1% of the sample goes to the ten largest clones.

The receptor comes from a woman between 25 and 40 years old who had recovered from COVID-19. The chain joins TRBV6-5 to TRBJ1-1, and the D gene may be TRBD1, 6 bases matching. Specimen: PBMCs or T cells enriched from blood (not recorded which). The nucleotides read TGTGCCAGCAGCGGACAGTTACGGACTGAAGCTTTCTTT. Its translation is CASSGQLRTEAFF.